The 5 T cell receptor beta chains below were found in one sample sequenced in a study of blood T cells in healthy people across ages. PCR was performed a second time for about 7 to 11 cycles using a sample-barcoded 5' primer and a J-beta primer mix. A single record per CDR3 protein comes from TCRdb applying MiXCR to the 5' RACE reads. The top ten hold 2.5% to 3.5% of the sample, which has about 780,000 distinct CDR3 sequences, about a quarter seen once. The data were also submitted as part of a second study, on T cells of mothers and their children.

Sequencing used blood. These receptors all come from a boy under 18 in good health.

This clonotype was recorded a few times. V and J are TRBV6-1 and TRBJ1-4; 7 nucleotides align to TRBD1. The junction had 13 bases not matched to a gene; V was cut back by 6 bases and J by 6 bases. CDR1 and CDR2 (germline): MNHNS, SASEGT. The CDR3 totals 16 residues. CDR3 nucleotide sequence: TGTGCCAGCAGATCGGCCGGGGCAGGGGGTTATGAAAAACTGTTTTTT. Protein: CASRSAGAGGYEKLFF.

The rearrangement uses TRBV18 and TRBJ2-5; a weak D match, TRBD1 (5 bases). This CDR3 contains 14 residues. Trimming pared 7 bases from V and 1 base from J, leaving 13 bases between. CDR1 KGHSH and CDR2 LQKENI come from the germline V gene. CDR3 coding DNA: TGTGCCAGCTGTCCGACAGTAACCCAAGAGACCCAGTACTTC. Translation: CASCPTVTQETQYF.

The J gene is TRBJ2-1, the V gene TRBV6-1; D could derive from TRBD1 or TRBD2 (6 bases each). Germline V gene sequence: CDR1 MNHNS, CDR2 SASEGT. This CDR3 is built from 17 residues. Between the trimmed V and J ends, which lost 8 bases and 7 bases, there was a span of 27 bases. CDR3 coding DNA: TGTGCCAGCTCCGAGAGAACCTATTTGGGGGGCGGAAATGAGCAGTTCTTC. Residues: CASSERTYLGGGNEQFF.

This clonotype came up a few times. V and J are TRBV29-1 and TRBJ2-6; D might be TRBD1 or TRBD2, each matching 6 bases. The germline V gene encodes CDR1 SQVTM and CDR2 ANQGSEA. V lost 7 bases, J lost 9 bases, and 19 bases lay in between. CDR3 length: 14 residues. In nucleotides, the CDR3 is TGCAGCGCCCCCCAAGGAGGGGACAACAACGTCCTGACTTTC. As protein: CSAPQGGDNNVLTF.

The V and J genes are TRBV6-1 and TRBJ1-6; D is uncertain. Trimming stripped 5 bases from V and 14 bases from J, with 19 bases between. CDR1 is MNHNS, CDR2 SASEGT, per germline. The CDR3 covers 14 residues. The CDR3 DNA sequence: TGTGCCAGCAGTCTAGGACTACTAGAATGGGCCCTCCACTTT. Encoded protein: CASSLGLLEWALHF.